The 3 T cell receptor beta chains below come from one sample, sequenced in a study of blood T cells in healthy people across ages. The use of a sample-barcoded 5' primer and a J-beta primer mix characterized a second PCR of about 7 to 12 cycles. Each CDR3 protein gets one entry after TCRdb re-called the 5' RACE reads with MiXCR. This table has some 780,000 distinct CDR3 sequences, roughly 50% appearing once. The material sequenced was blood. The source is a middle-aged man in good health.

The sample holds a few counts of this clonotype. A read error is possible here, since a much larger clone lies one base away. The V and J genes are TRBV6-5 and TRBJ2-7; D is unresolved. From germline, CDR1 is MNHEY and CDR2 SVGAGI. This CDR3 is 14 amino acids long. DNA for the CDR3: TGTGCCAGCAGTGACTCTTCTGGCTCAGGCGAGCAGTACTTC. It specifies CASSDSSGSGEQYF.

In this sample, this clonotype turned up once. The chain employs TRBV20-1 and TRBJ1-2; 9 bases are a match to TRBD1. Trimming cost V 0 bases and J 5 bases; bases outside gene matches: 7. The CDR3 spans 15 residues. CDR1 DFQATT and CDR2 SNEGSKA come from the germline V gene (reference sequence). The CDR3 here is CSAREGTGLGYGYTF. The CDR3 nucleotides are TGCAGTGCTAGAGAAGGGACAGGGCTGGGGTATGGCTACACCTTC.

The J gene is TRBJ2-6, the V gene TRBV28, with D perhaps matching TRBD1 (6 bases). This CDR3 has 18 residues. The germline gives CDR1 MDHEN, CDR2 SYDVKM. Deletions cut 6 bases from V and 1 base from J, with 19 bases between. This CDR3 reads CASRVIGQGISGANVLTF. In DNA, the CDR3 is TGTGCCAGCAGGGTTATTGGGCAGGGGATATCTGGGGCCAACGTCCTGACTTTC. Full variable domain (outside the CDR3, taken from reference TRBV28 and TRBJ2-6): DVKVTQSSRYLVKRTGEKVFLECVQDMDHENMFWYRQDPGLGLRLIYFSYDVKMKEKGDIPEGYSVSREKKERFSLILESASTNQTSMYLCASRVIGQGISGANVLTFGAGSRLTVL.